This T cell receptor (beta chain) was identified during a study of T-cell reconstitution after alpha-beta-depleted transplantation in children. Unique molecular identifiers were used in preparing the TCRbeta library. TCRdb ran MiXCR on the PCR reads and lists one entry per CDR3 protein. Among hundreds of thousands of distinct CDR3 sequences listed, 6.5% to 10% were seen once. This clonotype was seen many times. The sample was PBMCs, mostly from graft donor cells, taken 180 days after TCRalphabeta/CD19-depleted stem cell transplant. The clonotype originates from a male patient younger than 18 who had a stem cell transplant for acute lymphoblastic leukemia, so the T cells may come from the graft donor.

The CDR3 protein is CSARGSGGPQHF. CDR3 coding DNA: TGCAGTGCTAGAGGGAGCGGCGGACCCCAGCATTTT. V gene TRBV20-1 combines with J gene TRBJ1-5; no clear D. Germline V CDR1 and CDR2: DFQATT, SNEGSKA (reference sequence). Trimming left V 1 base short and J 10 bases short, with 11 bases between. This CDR3 has 12 amino acids.